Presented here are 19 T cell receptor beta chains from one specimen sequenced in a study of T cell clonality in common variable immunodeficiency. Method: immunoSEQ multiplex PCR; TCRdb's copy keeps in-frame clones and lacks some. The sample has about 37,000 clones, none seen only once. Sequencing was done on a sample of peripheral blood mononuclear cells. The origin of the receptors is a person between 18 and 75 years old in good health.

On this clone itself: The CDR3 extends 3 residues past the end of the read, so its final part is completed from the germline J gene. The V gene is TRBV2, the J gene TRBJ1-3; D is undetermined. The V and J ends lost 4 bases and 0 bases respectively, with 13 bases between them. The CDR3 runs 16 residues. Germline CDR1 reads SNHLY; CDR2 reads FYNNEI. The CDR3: CASSVGPGASGNTIYF. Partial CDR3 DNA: TGTGCCAGCAGTGTAGGGCCAGGCGCCTCTGGAAACACC. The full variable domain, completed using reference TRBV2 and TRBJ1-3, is EPEVTQTPSHQVTQMGQEVILRCVPISNHLYFYWYRQILGQKVEFLVSFYNNEISEKSEIFDDQFSVERPDGSNFTLKIRSTKLEDSAMYFCASSVGPGASGNTIYFGEGSWLTVV.

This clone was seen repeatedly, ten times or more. CDR3 sequence reads: CASSPLQTGFSGNTIYF. Partial CDR3 DNA: TGTGCCAGCTCACCGTTGCAAACAGGGTTCTCTGGAAACACC. The chain carries TRBV18 and TRBJ1-3; tentative D call: TRBD1 (6 bases). The read falls 3 residues short of the CDR3 end, and the missing part is taken from the germline J gene. This CDR3 spans 17 amino acids. Trimming left V 3 bases short and J 0 bases short, with 15 bases between. Germline CDR1 reads KGHSH; CDR2 reads LQKENI.

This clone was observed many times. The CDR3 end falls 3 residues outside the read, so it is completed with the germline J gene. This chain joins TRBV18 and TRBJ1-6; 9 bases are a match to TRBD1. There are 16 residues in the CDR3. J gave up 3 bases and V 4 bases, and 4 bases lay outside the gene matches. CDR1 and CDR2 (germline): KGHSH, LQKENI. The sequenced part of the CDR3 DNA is TGTGCCAGCTCACTTACAGGGGGCGGCTATAATTCACCC. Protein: CASSLTGGGYNSP. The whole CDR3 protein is CASSLTGGGYNSPLHF.

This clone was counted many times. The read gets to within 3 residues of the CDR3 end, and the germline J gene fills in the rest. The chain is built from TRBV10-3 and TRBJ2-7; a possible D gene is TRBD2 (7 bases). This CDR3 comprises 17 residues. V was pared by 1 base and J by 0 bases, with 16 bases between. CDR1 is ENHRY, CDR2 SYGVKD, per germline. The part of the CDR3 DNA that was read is TGTGCCATCAGTGAGTACCCGGAGGGGGGGGGCTCCTACGAG. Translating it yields CAISEYPEGGGSYE. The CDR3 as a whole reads CAISEYPEGGGSYEQYF.

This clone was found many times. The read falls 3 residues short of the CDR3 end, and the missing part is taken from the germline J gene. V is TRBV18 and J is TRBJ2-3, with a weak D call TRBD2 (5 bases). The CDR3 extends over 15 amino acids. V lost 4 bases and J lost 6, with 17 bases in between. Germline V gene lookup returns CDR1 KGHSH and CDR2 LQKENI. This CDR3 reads CASSQLEGIRDTQYF. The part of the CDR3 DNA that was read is TGTGCCAGCTCACAACTCGAGGGTATTCGGGATACG.

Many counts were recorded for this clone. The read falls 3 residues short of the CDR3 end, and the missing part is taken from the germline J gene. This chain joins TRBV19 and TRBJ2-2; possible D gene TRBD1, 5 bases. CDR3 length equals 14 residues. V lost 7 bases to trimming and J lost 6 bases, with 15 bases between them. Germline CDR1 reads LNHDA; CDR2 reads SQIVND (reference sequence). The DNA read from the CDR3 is TGTGCCAGTATGGCAGGGATAGTTCCCGGGGAG. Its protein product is CASMAGIVPGE. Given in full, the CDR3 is CASMAGIVPGELFF.

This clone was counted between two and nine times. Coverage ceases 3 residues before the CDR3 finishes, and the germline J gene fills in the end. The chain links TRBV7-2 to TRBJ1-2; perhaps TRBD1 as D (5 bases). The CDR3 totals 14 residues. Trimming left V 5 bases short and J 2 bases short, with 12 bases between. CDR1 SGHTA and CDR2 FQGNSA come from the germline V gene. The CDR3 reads CASSLETANYGYTF. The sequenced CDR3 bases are TGTGCCAGCAGCCTTGAGACAGCAAACTATGGC.

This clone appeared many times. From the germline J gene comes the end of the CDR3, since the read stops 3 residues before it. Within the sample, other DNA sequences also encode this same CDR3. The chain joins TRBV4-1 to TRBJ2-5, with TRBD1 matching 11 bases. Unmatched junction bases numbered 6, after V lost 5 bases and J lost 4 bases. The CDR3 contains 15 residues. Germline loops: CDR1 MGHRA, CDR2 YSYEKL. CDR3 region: CASSIPGQGGETQYF. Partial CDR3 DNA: TGCGCCAGCAGCATTCCGGGACAGGGGGGAGAGACC.

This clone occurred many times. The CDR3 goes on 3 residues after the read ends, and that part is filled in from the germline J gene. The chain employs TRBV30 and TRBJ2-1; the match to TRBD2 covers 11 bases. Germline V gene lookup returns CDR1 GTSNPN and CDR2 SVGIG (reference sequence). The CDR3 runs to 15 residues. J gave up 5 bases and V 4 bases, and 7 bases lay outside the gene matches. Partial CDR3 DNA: TGTGCCTGGAACCCCGGGACTAGCGGACACAATGAG. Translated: CAWNPGTSGHNE. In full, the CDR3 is CAWNPGTSGHNEQFF.

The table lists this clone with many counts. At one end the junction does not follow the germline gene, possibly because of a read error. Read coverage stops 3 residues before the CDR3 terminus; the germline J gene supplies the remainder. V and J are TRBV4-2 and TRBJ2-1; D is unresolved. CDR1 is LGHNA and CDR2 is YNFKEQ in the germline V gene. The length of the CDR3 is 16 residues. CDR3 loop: CASSQEAANSYNEQFF. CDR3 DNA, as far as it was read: TGCGCCAGCAGCCAAGAGGCTGCAAACTCCTACAATGAG.

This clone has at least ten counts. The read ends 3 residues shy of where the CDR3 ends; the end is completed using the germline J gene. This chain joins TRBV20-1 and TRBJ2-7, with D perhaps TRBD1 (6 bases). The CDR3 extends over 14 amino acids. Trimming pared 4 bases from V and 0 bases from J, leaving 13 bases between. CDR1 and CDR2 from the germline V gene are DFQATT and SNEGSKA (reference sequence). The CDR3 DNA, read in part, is TGCAGTGCTACCGGACAGACGGACTCCTACGAG. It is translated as CSATGQTDSYE. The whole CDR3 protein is CSATGQTDSYEQYF.

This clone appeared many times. The CDR3 DNA, read in part, is TGTGCCAGTCATGAGGGGTTCTATGGC. It yields the protein CASHEGFYG. The entire CDR3 protein is CASHEGFYGYTF. The chain joins TRBV2 to TRBJ1-2; TRBD1 might be the D (5 bases). Sequencing ends 3 residues short of the CDR3 end; the germline J gene provides the rest. V was cut by 9 bases and J by 4 bases, with 12 bases left in between. From germline, CDR1 is SNHLY and CDR2 FYNNEI. This CDR3 region has 12 residues.

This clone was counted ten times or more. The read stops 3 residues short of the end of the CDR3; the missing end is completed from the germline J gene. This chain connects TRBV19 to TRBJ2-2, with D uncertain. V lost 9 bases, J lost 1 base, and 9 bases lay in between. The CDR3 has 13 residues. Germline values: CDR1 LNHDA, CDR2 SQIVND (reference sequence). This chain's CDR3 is CASSYGNTGELFF. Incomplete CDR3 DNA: TGTGCCAGCAGTTACGGGAACACCGGGGAG.

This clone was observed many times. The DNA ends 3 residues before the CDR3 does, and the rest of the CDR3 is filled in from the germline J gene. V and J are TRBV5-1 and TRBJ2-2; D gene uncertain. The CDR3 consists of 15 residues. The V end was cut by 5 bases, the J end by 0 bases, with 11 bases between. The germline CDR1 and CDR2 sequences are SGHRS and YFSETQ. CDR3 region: CASRIVRANTGELFF. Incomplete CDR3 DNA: TGCGCCAGCAGAATCGTACGCGCGAACACCGGGGAG.

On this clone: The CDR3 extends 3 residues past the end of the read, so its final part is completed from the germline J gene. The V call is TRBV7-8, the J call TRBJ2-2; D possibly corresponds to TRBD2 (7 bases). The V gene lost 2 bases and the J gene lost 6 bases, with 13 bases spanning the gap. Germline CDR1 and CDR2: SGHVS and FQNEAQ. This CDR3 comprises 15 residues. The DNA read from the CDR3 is TGTGCCAGCAGCTTAAGGGGGGACTATCCCGGGGAG. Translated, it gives CASSLRGDYPGE. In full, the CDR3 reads CASSLRGDYPGELFF.

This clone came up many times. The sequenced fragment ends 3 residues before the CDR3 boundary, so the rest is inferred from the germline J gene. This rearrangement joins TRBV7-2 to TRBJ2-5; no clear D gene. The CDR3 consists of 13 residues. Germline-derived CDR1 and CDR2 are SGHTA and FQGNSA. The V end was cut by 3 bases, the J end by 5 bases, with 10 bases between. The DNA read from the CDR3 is TGTGCCAGCAGCTTCCTTACAAGGGAGACC. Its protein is CASSFLTRET. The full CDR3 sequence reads CASSFLTRETQYF.

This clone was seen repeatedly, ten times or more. The sequenced CDR3 bases are TGTGCCAGCTCACCAGCGATCAACTACGAG. Translation gives CASSPAINYE. The entire CDR3 protein reads CASSPAINYEQYF. The V and J genes are TRBV18 and TRBJ2-7; D is unresolved. The sequence runs out 3 residues before the end of the CDR3; the remainder is reconstructed from the germline J gene. Germline lookup yields CDR1 KGHSH and CDR2 LQKENI. This CDR3 has 13 amino acids. Deletions cut 2 bases from V and 3 bases from J, with 8 bases between. Combining the CDR3 with reference TRBV18 and TRBJ2-7 gives the whole variable domain NAGVMQNPRHLVRRRGQEARLRCSPMKGHSHVYWYRQLPEEGLKFMVYLQKENIIDESGMPKERFSAEFPKEGPSILRIQQVVRGDSAAYFCASSPAINYEQYFGPGTRLTVT.

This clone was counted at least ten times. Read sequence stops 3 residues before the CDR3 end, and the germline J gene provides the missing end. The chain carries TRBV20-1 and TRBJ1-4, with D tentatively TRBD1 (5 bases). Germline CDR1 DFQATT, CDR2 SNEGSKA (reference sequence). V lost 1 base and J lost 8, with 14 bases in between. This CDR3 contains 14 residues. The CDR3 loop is CSARGGGEGEKLFF. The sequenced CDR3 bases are TGCAGTGCTAGAGGCGGGGGGGAAGGAGAAAAA.

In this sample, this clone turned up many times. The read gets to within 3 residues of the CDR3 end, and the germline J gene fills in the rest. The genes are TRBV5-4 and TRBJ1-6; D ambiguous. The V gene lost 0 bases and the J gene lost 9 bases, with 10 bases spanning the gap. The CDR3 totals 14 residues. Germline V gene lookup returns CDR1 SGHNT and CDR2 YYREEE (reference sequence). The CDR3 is CASSLDPEGSPLHF. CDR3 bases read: TGTGCCAGCAGCTTGGACCCAGAAGGTTCACCC.